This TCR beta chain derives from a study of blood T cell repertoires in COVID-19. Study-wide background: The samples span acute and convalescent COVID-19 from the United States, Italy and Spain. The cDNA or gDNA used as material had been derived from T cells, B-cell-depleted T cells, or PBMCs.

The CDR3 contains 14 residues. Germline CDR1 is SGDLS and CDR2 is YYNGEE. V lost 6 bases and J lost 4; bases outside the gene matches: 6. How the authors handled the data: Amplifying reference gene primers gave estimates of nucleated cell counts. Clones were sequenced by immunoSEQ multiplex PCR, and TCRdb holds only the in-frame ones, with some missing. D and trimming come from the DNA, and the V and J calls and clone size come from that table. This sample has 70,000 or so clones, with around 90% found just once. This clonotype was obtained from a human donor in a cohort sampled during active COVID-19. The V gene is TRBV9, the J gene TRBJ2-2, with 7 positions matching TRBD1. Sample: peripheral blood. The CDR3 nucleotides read TGTGCCAGCACCAGGGACAGCTTCACCGGGGAGCTGTTTTTT. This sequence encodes CASTRDSFTGELFF.